These T cell receptor beta chains were read from a single sample in a study of T cells in Graves' hyperthyroidism and ophthalmopathy. TCRdb redid the calling of the multiplex PCR reads with MiXCR, one entry per CDR3 protein. Among about 740,000 distinct CDR3 sequences, 14% were seen once, and the ten largest hold about 9.4%. Sequencing input: blood. The receptors shown here come from a woman aged 18-29 years with Graves' hyperthyroidism. CDR3s include the opening cysteine and the closing phenylalanine or tryptophan. The D gene is left open where the match is weak. The listing skips clone size in some rows; elsewhere it reads once, few, many or a size class.

many	TRBV6-2/TRBV6-3	.	TRBJ1-5	TGTGCCAGCAGTCCCCTTCGACCGGGACGGAATCTTTATAGCAATCAGCCCCAGCATTTT	CASSPLRPGRNLYSNQPQHF
.	TRBV20-1	.	TRBJ2-3	TGCAGTGCTCCGACCTTACGCACAGATACGCAGTATTTT	CSAPTLRTDTQYF
many	TRBV6-4	.	TRBJ1-2	TGTGCCAGCGGCTTTAAACCTTACGCCTTGGGTTATGGCTACACCTTC	CASGFKPYALGYGYTF
many	TRBV30	TRBD2	TRBJ2-2	TGTGCCTGGAGTGGAATAGCGGGAGCGAACACCGGGGAGCTGTTTTTT	CAWSGIAGANTGELFF
many	TRBV2	.	TRBJ1-5	TGTGCCAGCAGATACAGGGTTTATCAGCCCCAGCAATTT	CASRYRVYQPQQF
.	TRBV28	TRBD1	TRBJ2-6	TGTGCCAGCAGTTTACCCCGATTCCAGGGGGCGACTGGGGCCAACGTCCTGACTTTC	CASSLPRFQGATGANVLTF
few	TRBV4-1	TRBD2	TRBJ2-2	TGCGCCAGCAGCCAGATACTAGCGGGAGTAGCCGGGGAGCTGTTTTTT	CASSQILAGVAGELFF
few	TRBV5-4	.	TRBJ2-1	TGTGCCAGCAGCTTGACGGGACAAAGAGCGGGCAGCCACAATGAGCAGTTCTTC	CASSLTGQRAGSHNEQFF
few	TRBV24-1	TRBD2	TRBJ2-1	TGTGCCACCAGTGATTTATCCCGAGAGACTAGCGGGAGGGCAGGGGAGCAGTTCTTC	CATSDLSRETSGRAGEQFF
many	TRBV6-2/TRBV6-3	.	TRBJ2-1	TGTGCCAGCAGTTACTCGGCTACCCGTTTCCGACTTGAGCAGTTCTTC	CASSYSATRFRLEQFF
.	TRBV4-3	.	TRBJ2-1	TGCGCCAGCAGCCAGGAGATCGGACTTTCGTCCGATGAGCAGTTCTTC	CASSQEIGLSSDEQFF
many	TRBV12-3/TRBV12-4	.	TRBJ1-1	TGTGCCAGCAGTTTATTCGGGGGATCCACTGAAGCTTTCTTT	CASSLFGGSTEAFF
few	TRBV29-1	.	TRBJ2-2	TGCAGCGTTGCGGGCACCGGGGAGCTGTTTTTT	CSVAGTGELFF
.	TRBV7-3	TRBD2	TRBJ2-5	TGTGCCAGCAGCCTGGGACTAGCGGGAGGGAAAGAGACCCAGTACTTC	CASSLGLAGGKETQYF
many	TRBV28	.	TRBJ1-1	TGTGCCAGCAGGGTAGGGGCCCCGAACACTGAAGCTTTCTTT	CASRVGAPNTEAFF
many	TRBV28	.	TRBJ2-7	TGTGCCAGCAGGGTGACAGCCTACGAGCAGTACTTC	CASRVTAYEQYF
few	TRBV20-1	.	TRBJ2-1	TGCAGTGCTAGATATCCCGGGAGAGGGGATGAGCAGTTCTTC	CSARYPGRGDEQFF
.	TRBV28	.	TRBJ1-2	TGTGCCAGCAGTTTGTCTGGGTTCAATGGCTACACCTTC	CASSLSGFNGYTF
few	TRBV19	.	TRBJ2-7	TGTGCCAGTAGTATAGTGGTAGGGGCCTACGAGCAGTACTTC	CASSIVVGAYEQYF
.	TRBV28	TRBD2	TRBJ2-7	TGTGCCAGCCGGGGGGGCACTCTCTCCTACGAGCAGTACTTC	CASRGGTLSYEQYF
.	TRBV2	.	TRBJ1-2	TGTGCCAGCAGTGAGGGAGTTGACTATGGCTACACCTTC	CASSEGVDYGYTF
many	TRBV12-3/TRBV12-4	.	TRBJ2-7	TGTGCCAGCAGCTTGCGGACCGCATTCTACGAGCAGTACTTC	CASSLRTAFYEQYF
.	TRBV20-1	.	TRBJ1-5	TGCAGTGCTAGAGGGGACGGGCATCAGCCCCAGCATTTT	CSARGDGHQPQHF
many	TRBV2	.	TRBJ2-7	TGTGCCAGCAGAAAAAGATTCTCCTACGAGCAGTACTTC	CASRKRFSYEQYF
.	TRBV7-2	.	TRBJ2-2	TGTGCCAGCAGCCCGAGGGGTCGAGGGAACGCCGGGGAGCTGTTTTTT	CASSPRGRGNAGELFF
few	TRBV19	.	TRBJ1-5	TGTGCCAGTAGTATAGGTCCCTTCCCCGACAATCAGCCCCAGCATTTT	CASSIGPFPDNQPQHF
.	TRBV5-6	.	TRBJ2-4	TGTGCCAGCAGCTTAATTGCCCGAGCTGGGGACATTCAGTACTTC	CASSLIARAGDIQYF
many	TRBV11-2	.	TRBJ2-3	TGTGCCAGCAGCTTATCCTTGGGTCCAGGGACAGATACGCAGTATTTT	CASSLSLGPGTDTQYF
many	TRBV20-1	.	TRBJ2-2	TGCAGTGCCACAGGGAGTTTGGGAACCGGGGAGCTGTTTTTT	CSATGSLGTGELFF
many	TRBV13	.	TRBJ1-2	TGTGCCAGCAGCTTCATCGGAGACCCCTATGGCTACACCTTC	CASSFIGDPYGYTF
.	TRBV10-3	TRBD2	TRBJ2-1	TGTGCCATCAGTGAGCCTAGCGGGACCTACAATGAGCAGTTCTTC	CAISEPSGTYNEQFF
.	TRBV20-1	TRBD2	TRBJ2-2	TGCAGTGCTAGGGCGGGGGGGTTGAACACCGGGGAGCTGTTTTTT	CSARAGGLNTGELFF
few	TRBV12-3/TRBV12-4	.	TRBJ1-5	TGTGCCAGCAGGCGGGAGACCAATCAGCCCCAGCATTTT	CASRRETNQPQHF
.	TRBV20-1	TRBD1	TRBJ2-3	TGCAGTGCTAGGGAAGGGACAGGGAACACAGATACGCAGTATTTT	CSAREGTGNTDTQYF
many	TRBV29-1	TRBD1	TRBJ1-1	TGCAGCGTACGATACAGGGGAATTGACACTGAAGCTTTCTTT	CSVRYRGIDTEAFF
many	TRBV10-3	TRBD2	TRBJ2-3	TGTGCCATCAGTGACCCCGGGACTAGCGTGGATACGCAGTATTTT	CAISDPGTSVDTQYF
many	TRBV15	.	TRBJ1-2	TGTGCCACCAGCTTCGAGGGGATTTACGGCTACACCTTC	CATSFEGIYGYTF
few	TRBV7-8	.	TRBJ1-2	TGTGCCAGCAGCTTAGTCGCAGAGGGATATGGCTACACCTTC	CASSLVAEGYGYTF
many	TRBV11-3	.	TRBJ1-4	TGTGCCAGCAGCTTCGCCGGGCCTACTAATGAAAAACTGTTTTTT	CASSFAGPTNEKLFF
few	TRBV27	TRBD1	TRBJ1-5	TGTGCCAGCACGACGGAAGGGGGCAGTCAGCCCCAGCATTTT	CASTTEGGSQPQHF
many	TRBV11-3	.	TRBJ2-3	TGTGCCAGCAGCCGTCGGAGGGGGACAGATACGCAGTATTTT	CASSRRRGTDTQYF
once	TRBV7-9	.	TRBJ2-1	TGTGCCAGCAGCTTAGGGTCGGCAGCTTCCAATGAGCAGTTCTTC	CASSLGSAASNEQFF
.	TRBV6-1	TRBD2	TRBJ2-1	TGTGCCAGCAGTGAAGGAGGGACTAGCCTTCGAAGCTCCTACAATGAGCAGTTCTTC	CASSEGGTSLRSSYNEQFF
.	TRBV11-1	TRBD1	TRBJ1-3	TGTGCCAGCAGTTTCGACAGGGGCTCTGGAAACACCATATATTTT	CASSFDRGSGNTIYF
many	TRBV6-2/TRBV6-3	TRBD1	TRBJ1-1	TGTGCCAGCAGTTGGACAGGCAATACGAACACTGAAGCTTTCTTT	CASSWTGNTNTEAFF
many	TRBV20-1	.	TRBJ2-3	TGCAGTGCTAGAACAGGGGTAGCGGAAGTTAGCACAGATACGCAGTATTTT	CSARTGVAEVSTDTQYF
many	TRBV7-9	TRBD2	TRBJ2-5	TGTGCCAGCTCACCAAGACTAGCGGAAGAGACCCAGTACTTC	CASSPRLAEETQYF
many	TRBV3-1	.	TRBJ2-3	TGTGCCAGCAGCCAACGGGGCGCAGATACGCAGTATTTT	CASSQRGADTQYF
.	TRBV18	TRBD1	TRBJ2-1	TGTGCCAGCACCTTGGACAGGGCCTACAATGAGCAGTTCTTC	CASTLDRAYNEQFF
many	TRBV7-8	.	TRBJ2-7	TGTGCCAGCAGCTTAGTCTCCCTGAGCGGACGACCCTACGAGCAGTACTTC	CASSLVSLSGRPYEQYF
many	TRBV7-2	.	TRBJ2-7	TGTGCCAGCAGCTTAGTCGTTGTAGGGGCAACTAGCTACGAGCAGTACTTC	CASSLVVVGATSYEQYF
many	TRBV7-9	TRBD1	TRBJ2-3	TGTGCCAGCAGCCCACCGGACAGGGGAGGCACAGATACGCAGTATTTT	CASSPPDRGGTDTQYF
few	TRBV10-1	TRBD2	TRBJ2-7	TGCGCCAGCAGTGACCGGAGGACTAGCCGTCCCTACGAGCAGTACTTC	CASSDRRTSRPYEQYF
many	TRBV6-2/TRBV6-3	.	TRBJ2-5	TGTGCCAGCAGCACCCCTCCAAAGACCCAGTACTTC	CASSTPPKTQYF
many	TRBV20-1	.	TRBJ2-1	TGCAGTGCTAGAGGGCAGGGAAGCTCCTACAATGAGCAGTTCTTC	CSARGQGSSYNEQFF
few	TRBV4-3	TRBD2	TRBJ2-3	TGCGCCAGCAGCCAGGTGCTGGAGCGGGAGCTACCAGATACGCAGTATTTT	CASSQVLERELPDTQYF
.	TRBV15	TRBD1	TRBJ2-4	TGTGCCACCAGCATAGGGGGAAGGGGGCTAGCCAAAAACATTCAGTACTTC	CATSIGGRGLAKNIQYF
few	TRBV12-3/TRBV12-4	.	TRBJ2-1	TGTGCCAGCAGTTTAGAGGTAGGCTCGCACAATGAGCAGTTCTTC	CASSLEVGSHNEQFF
few	TRBV6-5	.	TRBJ2-3	TGTGCCAGCAGTTATAGAGTCACAGATACGCAGTATTTT	CASSYRVTDTQYF
.	TRBV27	.	TRBJ2-7	TGTGCCAGCAGAATCCAGGGAGAGAGGGAGCAGTACTTC	CASRIQGEREQYF